The TCR beta chain under discussion was sequenced for a study of cytomegalovirus exposure and HLA in healthy donors. Study-wide findings and caveats: In a later analysis, donors in an Asian-associated ancestry cluster reportedly had fewer N-insertions in productive TCRs than the cohort mean.

Details on this clone: Its antigen remains unidentified.

The ends were cut back, 4 bases at V and 7 bases at J, with 21 bases in the middle. Germline CDR1 is SGHRS and CDR2 is YFSETQ. The length of the CDR3 is 15 residues. PCR was performed using 60 Vbeta and 13 Jbeta primers. Sequencing used immunoSEQ multiplex PCR; TCRdb keeps in-frame clones, though not all of them. In total, the table holds 140,000 or so clones. The TCR originated in a male donor in good health and CMV-seronegative. The source material was PBMCs. The V call is TRBV5-1, the J call TRBJ2-7, with D maybe TRBD1 (6 bases). CDR3 DNA sequence: TGCGCCAGCAGCCCTATAGGACAGCACCTAGGGGAGCAGTACTTC. Translating it yields CASSPIGQHLGEQYF.